This is a list of T cell receptor beta chains from one sample in a study of T cell responses to AZD1222 COVID-19 vaccine. Assay used: immunoSEQ multiplex PCR; TCRdb lists only in-frame clones, some missing. This sample yields about 150,000 clones, of which 85% to 95% are seen a single time; about 1.6% belongs to the top ten. Sample: peripheral blood, taken 28 days after the second AZD1222 dose. The receptors were gathered from an adult who received the AZD1222 COVID-19 vaccine. Each CDR3 is given with its conserved first and last residue. A D gene is named only where the DNA matches it firmly. For some rows the clone size is stated as once, few or many, or as a class when expanded; others skip it.

clone_size: .
j_call: TRBJ1-2
v_call: TRBV2
d_call: .
cdr3_nt: TGTGCCAGCAGTGAAATCGGCTACACCTTC
cdr3_aa: CASSEIGYTF

clone_size: .
j_call: TRBJ1-2
v_call: TRBV4-2
d_call: TRBD1
cdr3_nt: TGTGCCAGCAGCCAAGATCAGGGGGCTGACTATGGCTACACCTTC
cdr3_aa: CASSQDQGADYGYTF

clone_size: once
j_call: TRBJ1-1
v_call: TRBV7-6
d_call: TRBD1
cdr3_nt: TGTGCCAGCAGCTTAGCGACAGGGCCGAACACTGAAGCTTTCTTT
cdr3_aa: CASSLATGPNTEAFF

clone_size: .
j_call: TRBJ1-4
v_call: TRBV4-2
d_call: .
cdr3_nt: TGTGCCAGCAGCCAAGTCCCGGGGGCGCCAGGTGAAAAACTGTTTTTT
cdr3_aa: CASSQVPGAPGEKLFF

clone_size: .
j_call: TRBJ2-7
v_call: TRBV19
d_call: .
cdr3_nt: TGTGCCAGTAGTATCGAGCCATACGAGCAGTACTTC
cdr3_aa: CASSIEPYEQYF

clone_size: once
j_call: TRBJ1-1
v_call: TRBV18
d_call: .
cdr3_nt: TGTGCCAGCTCACCTGTTATTCCCCCTGAAGCTTTCTTT
cdr3_aa: CASSPVIPPEAFF

clone_size: .
j_call: TRBJ2-7
v_call: TRBV27
d_call: .
cdr3_nt: TGTGCCAGCAATGACCCGGGGGACGAGCAGTACTTC
cdr3_aa: CASNDPGDEQYF

clone_size: .
j_call: TRBJ1-2
v_call: TRBV7-9
d_call: .
cdr3_nt: TGTGCCAGCAGCTTAATCTCTCTCTATGGCTACACCTTC
cdr3_aa: CASSLISLYGYTF

clone_size: .
j_call: TRBJ2-2
v_call: TRBV5-4
d_call: TRBD2
cdr3_nt: TGTGCCAGCAGCCGACAGACTAGCGGGAGGAGGACCGGGGAGCTGTTTTTT
cdr3_aa: CASSRQTSGRRTGELFF

clone_size: .
j_call: TRBJ1-6
v_call: TRBV19
d_call: .
cdr3_nt: TGTGCCAGTTGGGGGTTGGGACAAAATTCACCCCTCCACTTT
cdr3_aa: CASWGLGQNSPLHF

clone_size: .
j_call: TRBJ1-5
v_call: TRBV6-6
d_call: .
cdr3_nt: TGTGCCAGCGGCACGGCTAATCAGCCCCAGCATTTT
cdr3_aa: CASGTANQPQHF

clone_size: .
j_call: TRBJ1-5
v_call: TRBV13
d_call: TRBD1
cdr3_nt: TGTGCCAGCAGCCATGGGACAGGGCGAGGGCCCCAGCATTTT
cdr3_aa: CASSHGTGRGPQHF

clone_size: once
j_call: TRBJ2-1
v_call: TRBV7-2
d_call: .
cdr3_nt: TGTGCCAGCAGCCCAAAGACCAAATACAATGAGCAGTTCTTC
cdr3_aa: CASSPKTKYNEQFF

clone_size: .
j_call: TRBJ2-4
v_call: TRBV6-1
d_call: .
cdr3_nt: TGTGCCAGCAGTGAAGCGCCCACAGGGTTGACGAACATTCAGTACTTC
cdr3_aa: CASSEAPTGLTNIQYF

clone_size: .
j_call: TRBJ2-7
v_call: TRBV12-3/TRBV12-4
d_call: .
cdr3_nt: TGTGCCAGCAGACGAGGACCGGGGATTGAGCAGTACTTC
cdr3_aa: CASRRGPGIEQYF

clone_size: .
j_call: TRBJ1-5
v_call: TRBV11-2
d_call: TRBD1
cdr3_nt: TGTGCCAGCAGCCCCGGGCTGCAGGGGGATCAGCCCCAGCATTTT
cdr3_aa: CASSPGLQGDQPQHF

clone_size: .
j_call: TRBJ1-1
v_call: TRBV28
d_call: TRBD1
cdr3_nt: TGTGCCAGCAGTCCTCGGACAGGGCACACTGAAGCTTTCTTT
cdr3_aa: CASSPRTGHTEAFF

clone_size: .
j_call: TRBJ1-3
v_call: TRBV28
d_call: .
cdr3_nt: TGTGCCAGCAGTATATACGAAGGTGGAGGAAACACCATATATTTT
cdr3_aa: CASSIYEGGGNTIYF

clone_size: .
j_call: TRBJ2-2
v_call: TRBV2
d_call: TRBD1
cdr3_nt: TGTGCCAGCAGTGGGGACAGGGCCACCGGGGAGCTGTTTTTT
cdr3_aa: CASSGDRATGELFF

clone_size: .
j_call: TRBJ2-1
v_call: TRBV28
d_call: .
cdr3_nt: TGTGCCAGCAGTTTTAGTGAATACAATGAGCAGTTCTTC
cdr3_aa: CASSFSEYNEQFF

clone_size: .
j_call: TRBJ2-1
v_call: TRBV4-1
d_call: .
cdr3_nt: TGCGCCAGCAGCCAAGTGGGCGGGAAGGGCAATGAGCAGTTCTTC
cdr3_aa: CASSQVGGKGNEQFF

clone_size: .
j_call: TRBJ2-3
v_call: TRBV18
d_call: .
cdr3_nt: TGTGCCAGCTCACCAGACAACGGGGATACGCAGTATTTT
cdr3_aa: CASSPDNGDTQYF

clone_size: .
j_call: TRBJ2-3
v_call: TRBV30
d_call: .
cdr3_nt: TGTGCCTGGATAGGGCTCGGAGATACGCAGTATTTT
cdr3_aa: CAWIGLGDTQYF

clone_size: .
j_call: TRBJ2-1
v_call: TRBV19
d_call: .
cdr3_nt: TGTGCCAGTAGTATACCCGACTCACTAGTAAACAATGAGCAGTTCTTC
cdr3_aa: CASSIPDSLVNNEQFF

clone_size: .
j_call: TRBJ2-7
v_call: TRBV28
d_call: .
cdr3_nt: TGTGCCAGCAGTTTACACCTTGGCAGGGGTGAATACGAGCAGTACTTC
cdr3_aa: CASSLHLGRGEYEQYF

clone_size: .
j_call: TRBJ2-1
v_call: TRBV19
d_call: .
cdr3_nt: TGTGCCAGTAGTATAGTAGGGACTTCGATCACGTTCTTC
cdr3_aa: CASSIVGTSITFF

clone_size: .
j_call: TRBJ2-6
v_call: TRBV7-8
d_call: .
cdr3_nt: TGTGCCAGCAGCTTAGGTACGAACTCTGGGGCCAACGTCCTGACTTTC
cdr3_aa: CASSLGTNSGANVLTF

clone_size: .
j_call: TRBJ2-3
v_call: TRBV7-2
d_call: .
cdr3_nt: TGTGCCAGCAGCTTAGGTGGTCCAGATACGCAGTATTTT
cdr3_aa: CASSLGGPDTQYF

clone_size: .
j_call: TRBJ1-2
v_call: TRBV7-9
d_call: .
cdr3_nt: TGTGCCAGCAGCTTTGGACACGCAAACTATGGCTACACCTTC
cdr3_aa: CASSFGHANYGYTF

clone_size: .
j_call: TRBJ1-5
v_call: TRBV30
d_call: .
cdr3_nt: TGTGCCTGGAGTGGGACGGGAAATCAGCCCCAGCATTTT
cdr3_aa: CAWSGTGNQPQHF

clone_size: .
j_call: TRBJ1-2
v_call: TRBV11-2
d_call: .
cdr3_nt: TGTGCCAGCAGCTTATCTGTGGCTGGCGGCTATGGCTACACCTTC
cdr3_aa: CASSLSVAGGYGYTF

clone_size: .
j_call: TRBJ1-1
v_call: TRBV5-6
d_call: .
cdr3_nt: TGTGCCAGCAGCCTCGGGACGAAAAGGCCTGAAGCTTTCTTT
cdr3_aa: CASSLGTKRPEAFF

clone_size: .
j_call: TRBJ2-1
v_call: TRBV15
d_call: TRBD2
cdr3_nt: TGTGCCACCAGCAGAGCTCGCGGGAGACGCTACAATGAGCAGTTCTTC
cdr3_aa: CATSRARGRRYNEQFF

clone_size: .
j_call: TRBJ2-5
v_call: TRBV5-5
d_call: TRBD2
cdr3_nt: TGTGCCAGCAGCTTGGTGGGCTCGGGGGGAGGCACCCAGTACTTC
cdr3_aa: CASSLVGSGGGTQYF

clone_size: .
j_call: TRBJ1-5
v_call: TRBV24-1
d_call: .
cdr3_nt: TGTGCCACCAGTGACCAACAGGGACTTAGCAATCAGCCCCAGCATTTT
cdr3_aa: CATSDQQGLSNQPQHF

clone_size: .
j_call: TRBJ2-1
v_call: TRBV6-5
d_call: .
cdr3_nt: TGTGCCACTAGCATATGGGGAACCTACAATGAGCAGTTCTTC
cdr3_aa: CATSIWGTYNEQFF

clone_size: once
j_call: TRBJ2-2
v_call: TRBV7-9
d_call: TRBD2
cdr3_nt: TGTGCCAGCAGAAGGGAAGCGGGGGGAACCGGGGAGCTGTTTTTT
cdr3_aa: CASRREAGGTGELFF

clone_size: .
j_call: TRBJ2-5
v_call: TRBV12-3/TRBV12-4
d_call: TRBD2
cdr3_nt: TGTGCCACCGCGACTAGCGGGGAGACCCAGTACTTC
cdr3_aa: CATATSGETQYF

clone_size: .
j_call: TRBJ1-4
v_call: TRBV18
d_call: TRBD1
cdr3_nt: TGTGCCAGCTCACCTCGACAGGGAGATGAAAAACTGTTTTTT
cdr3_aa: CASSPRQGDEKLFF

clone_size: few
j_call: TRBJ1-6
v_call: TRBV30
d_call: .
cdr3_nt: TGTGCCTGGAGTGGCGACAGGCTCTATAATTCACCCCTCCACTTT
cdr3_aa: CAWSGDRLYNSPLHF

clone_size: few
j_call: TRBJ2-3
v_call: TRBV5-1
d_call: .
cdr3_nt: TGCGCCAGCAGCTTGGGGACTACTACAGATACGCAGTATTTT
cdr3_aa: CASSLGTTTDTQYF

clone_size: .
j_call: TRBJ2-7
v_call: TRBV11-2
d_call: .
cdr3_nt: TGTGCCAGCAGCCGGTCCCAGGGGAGGCAGTACTTC
cdr3_aa: CASSRSQGRQYF

clone_size: .
j_call: TRBJ2-2
v_call: TRBV4-1
d_call: .
cdr3_nt: TGCGCCAGCAGCCAAGATAGAGGATCCGGGGAGCTGTTTTTT
cdr3_aa: CASSQDRGSGELFF

clone_size: .
j_call: TRBJ2-3
v_call: TRBV4-2
d_call: TRBD2
cdr3_nt: TGTGCCAGCAGCCATGAACTAGCGGGAGGCCCCGGGGATACGCAGTATTTT
cdr3_aa: CASSHELAGGPGDTQYF